This TCR beta chain was sequenced during a study of blood T cell repertoires in COVID-19 (dated by TCRdb to the early 2020s). About the investigation overall: Samples covering the acute and convalescent phases of COVID-19 were provided by collaborators in the United States, Italy and Spain. Nearly every sample came with metadata listing a de-identified subject ID, COVID-19 status, age in years and sex. Deeply sampled blood TCRbeta repertoires from subjects exposed to, actively infected with, or recovered from COVID-19 were included in the dataset. Where available, HLA class I and class II types were obtained from metadata supplied by the sample provider rather than from assay-based typing. The material from the prospective study consisted of cDNA or gDNA derived from T cells, B-cell-depleted T cells, or PBMCs. Samples were obtained from the ongoing ImmuneRACE study (first 160 participants) and from 1,200 or so subjects provided by 6 global collaborators. The repertoires were released in a freely available public database intended as a resource for research on the immune response to SARS-CoV-2. What the authors observed across the whole study: How much clinical and demographic metadata was included differed by source and by participant, and the metadata was provided uncurated.

There are 15 amino acids in the CDR3, from cysteine to phenylalanine inclusive. The read is trimmed to its CDR3 DNA, 45 bases read in frame from base 1. Per the germline V gene, SQVTM is the CDR1 and ANQGSEA is the CDR2. The V end loses 4 bases and the J end loses 7 bases, and a stretch of 20 bases separates them. With regard to this clone: Its antigen is unknown. Per-base quality was not reported, and no clone a single base away is much larger than it.

At one collaborating source in Seattle, patients were enrolled during active infection and were followed longitudinally through the course of disease. Whole blood was collected in K2EDTA tubes by collaborating institutions according to the institutions' own protocols. For TCRbeta analysis, collaborator samples were shipped as frozen whole blood, as isolated PBMCs, or as DNA extracted from either sample type. TCRbeta CDR3 regions were amplified from genomic DNA using the immunoSEQ Assay, a bias-controlled multiplex PCR. In the original analysis: Within the assay, amplification of reference gene primers was used to estimate how many nucleated cells each sample contained. To quantify the absolute abundance of each unique TCRbeta CDR3 rearrangement, sequence reads were collapsed and filtered. For each sample, productive Simpson clonality was calculated as the square root of Simpson's diversity index across productive rearrangements. TCRdb holds this immuneACCESS table with in-frame rearrangements only. Some clones are missing; in checked studies, unresolved V genes explain under half, and the rest has no known cause. V, J and clone size derive from that table, while D and trimming were established from the DNA sequence. The sample table lists some 59,000 clones, 80% to 85% of them with a count of one. The top ten clonotypes cover about a fifth of the sample.

The sequence derives from a man aged 30-40 years with COVID-19, enrolled during active disease. Rearrangement joined TRBV29-1 to TRBJ2-1; the D gene is possibly TRBD1, with 6 bases matching. The sample comprised peripheral blood. The sequenced DNA is TGCAGCGTTGGTGAGGGCAGGGGAAGGAAGAATGAGCAGTTCTTC. This translates into CSVGEGRGRKNEQFF.